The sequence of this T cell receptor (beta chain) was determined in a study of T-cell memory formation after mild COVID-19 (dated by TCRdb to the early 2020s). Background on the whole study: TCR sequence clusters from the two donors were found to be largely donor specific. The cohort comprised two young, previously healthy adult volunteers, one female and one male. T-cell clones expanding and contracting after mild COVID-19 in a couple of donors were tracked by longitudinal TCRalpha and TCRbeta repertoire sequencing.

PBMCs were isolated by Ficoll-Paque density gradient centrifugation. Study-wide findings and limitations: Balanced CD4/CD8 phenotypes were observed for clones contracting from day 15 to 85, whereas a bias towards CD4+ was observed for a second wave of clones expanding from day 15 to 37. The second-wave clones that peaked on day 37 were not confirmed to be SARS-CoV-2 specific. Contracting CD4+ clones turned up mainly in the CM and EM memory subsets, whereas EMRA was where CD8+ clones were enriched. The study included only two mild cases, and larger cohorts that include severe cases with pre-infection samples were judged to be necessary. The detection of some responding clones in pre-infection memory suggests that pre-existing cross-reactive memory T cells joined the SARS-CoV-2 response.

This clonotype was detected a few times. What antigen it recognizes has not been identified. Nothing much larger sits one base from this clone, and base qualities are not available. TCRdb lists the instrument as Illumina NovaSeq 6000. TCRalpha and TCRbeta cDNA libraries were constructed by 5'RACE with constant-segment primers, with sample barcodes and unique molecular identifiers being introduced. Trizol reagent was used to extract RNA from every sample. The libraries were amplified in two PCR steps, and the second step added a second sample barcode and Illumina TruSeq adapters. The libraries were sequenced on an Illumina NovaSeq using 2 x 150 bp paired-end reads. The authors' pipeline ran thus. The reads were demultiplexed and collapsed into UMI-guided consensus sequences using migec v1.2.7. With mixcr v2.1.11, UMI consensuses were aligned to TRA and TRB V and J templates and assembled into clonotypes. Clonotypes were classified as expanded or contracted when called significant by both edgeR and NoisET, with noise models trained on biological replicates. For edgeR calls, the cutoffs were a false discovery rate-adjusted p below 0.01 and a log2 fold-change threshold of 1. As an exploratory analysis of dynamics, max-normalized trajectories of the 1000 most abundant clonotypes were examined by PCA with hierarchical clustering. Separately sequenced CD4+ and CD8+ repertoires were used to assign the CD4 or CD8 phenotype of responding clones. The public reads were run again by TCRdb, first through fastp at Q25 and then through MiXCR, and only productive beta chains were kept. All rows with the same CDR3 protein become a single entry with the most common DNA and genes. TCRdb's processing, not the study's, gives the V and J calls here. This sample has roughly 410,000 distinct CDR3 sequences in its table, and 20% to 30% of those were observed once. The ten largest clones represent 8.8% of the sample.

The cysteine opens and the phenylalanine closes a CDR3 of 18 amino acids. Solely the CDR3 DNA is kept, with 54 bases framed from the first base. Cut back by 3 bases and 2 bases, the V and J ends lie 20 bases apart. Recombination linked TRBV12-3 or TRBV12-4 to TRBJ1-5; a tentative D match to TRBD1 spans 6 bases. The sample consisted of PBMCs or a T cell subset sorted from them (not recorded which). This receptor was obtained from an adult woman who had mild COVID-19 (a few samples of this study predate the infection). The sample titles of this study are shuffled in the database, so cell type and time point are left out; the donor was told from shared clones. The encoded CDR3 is CASSLGQGRPGGNQPQHF. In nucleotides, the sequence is TGTGCCAGCAGTTTGGGGCAGGGAAGGCCAGGGGGCAATCAGCCCCAGCATTTT.